These T cell receptor beta chains were read from a single sample in a study of blood T cell repertoires in COVID-19. Sequenced by immunoSEQ multiplex PCR; TCRdb stores in-frame clones only, minus some. The sample includes around 400,000 clones, over 85% of them seen just once. Sequenced sample: PBMCs or T cells enriched from blood (not recorded which). These receptors originate from a young woman who had recovered from COVID-19. CDR3s include the opening cysteine and the closing phenylalanine or tryptophan. D genes are given only for firm matches. The size field is filled for only some rows; it gives once, few, many or a size class.

>TRBV12-3/TRBV12-4|.|TRBJ1-1|.
CAARFSTEAFF
TGTGCCGCCAGATTCTCCACTGAAGCTTTCTTT
>TRBV9|TRBD1|TRBJ2-7|.
CASSVRTGGWDEQYF
TGTGCCAGCAGCGTAAGGACAGGGGGTTGGGACGAGCAGTACTTC
>TRBV12-3/TRBV12-4|.|TRBJ1-1|once
CASVRGNTEAFF
TGTGCCAGCGTCAGGGGTAACACTGAAGCTTTCTTT
>TRBV6-5|.|TRBJ2-1|.
CASTIVPNNEQFF
TGTGCCAGCACGATAGTGCCCAACAATGAGCAGTTCTTC
>TRBV3-1/TRBV3-2|.|TRBJ2-5|once
CASSQVSGRPQGETQYF
TGTGCCAGCAGCCAAGTATCGGGGAGACCCCAGGGGGAGACCCAGTACTTC
>TRBV30|.|TRBJ2-7|.
CAWSDSEQYF
TGTGCCTGGAGTGACAGCGAGCAGTACTTC
>TRBV29-1|TRBD1|TRBJ1-5|.
CSVTGTEYNQPQHF
TGCAGCGTAACCGGGACAGAGTACAATCAGCCCCAGCATTTT
>TRBV5-1|.|TRBJ2-6|.
CASSWAGDGANVLTF
TGCGCCAGCAGTTGGGCAGGGGATGGGGCCAACGTCCTGACTTTC
>TRBV6-5|.|TRBJ1-2|.
CASSLGGPLAYGYTF
TGTGCCAGCAGTTTGGGGGGACCCTTAGCCTATGGCTACACCTTC
>TRBV9|TRBD1|TRBJ1-4|.
CASSLGTGYEKLFF
TGTGCCAGCAGCTTAGGGACAGGGTATGAAAAACTGTTTTTT